This T cell receptor (beta chain) was observed in a study of T-cell reconstitution after alpha-beta-depleted transplantation in children. It was with unique molecular identifiers that the TCRbeta library was prepared. Using its own MiXCR run on the PCR reads, TCRdb lists one record per CDR3 protein. The table lists over 200,000 distinct CDR3 sequences, about 9.5% of them singletons. CDR3 length: 15 amino acids. Trimming removed 7 bases from V and 2 bases from J, with 16 bases in between. Per germline, CDR1 ENHRY and CDR2 SYGVKD. This clonotype was observed at least ten times. V usage is TRBV10-3 and J usage is TRBJ2-3, with D possibly TRBD1 on 5 matching bases. The TCR comes from a human donor who donated a stem cell graft to a child with acute lymphoblastic leukemia. The source material was PBMCs from the stem cell graft donor, sampled from the stem cell graft. CDR3 DNA: TGTGCCATCAAAGGAACTGGGGCTAACACAGATACGCAGTATTTT. Protein product: CAIKGTGANTDTQYF.